Only a few counts were recorded for the clone carrying this TCR beta chain. Its antigen is currently unknown. The sample originates from a study of Ad26.COV2.S vaccination and SARS-CoV-2 variants. The wider study: Donor participated within the Ad26.COV2.S arm of the COV1001 trial. Ad26.COV2.S given intramuscularly, once or twice 56 days apart.

This table comes from immunoSEQ multiplex PCR, and its TCRdb copy is limited to in-frame clones, with some not included. The sample records about 680,000 clones, roughly nine tenths being singletons. Described treatment: around 19 received Ad26.COV2.S at low or high dose, single or two shots; about five received placebo; per-sample allocation not given. Material that was analyzed had been drawn on day 63 after the first vaccine or placebo injection. Study-wide findings and caveats: Compared with placebo recipients, vaccine recipients had higher spike-specific TCR breadth.

The CDR3 is 14 amino acids. Germline V gene data show CDR1 as SGHDT and CDR2 as YYEEEE. Unmatched junction bases numbered 13, after V lost 7 bases and J lost 6 bases. The sequence was collected from a person between 18 and 60 years old who received the Ad26.COV2.S COVID-19 vaccine or a placebo. Sample: peripheral blood, taken in a trial of Ad26.COV2.S vaccine versus placebo. The J gene is TRBJ2-7, the V gene TRBV5-6; TRBD2 matches at 7 bases. The CDR3 protein is CASGTRLRGGEQYF. CDR3 DNA: TGTGCCAGCGGGACCCGACTTCGCGGGGGCGAGCAGTACTTC.